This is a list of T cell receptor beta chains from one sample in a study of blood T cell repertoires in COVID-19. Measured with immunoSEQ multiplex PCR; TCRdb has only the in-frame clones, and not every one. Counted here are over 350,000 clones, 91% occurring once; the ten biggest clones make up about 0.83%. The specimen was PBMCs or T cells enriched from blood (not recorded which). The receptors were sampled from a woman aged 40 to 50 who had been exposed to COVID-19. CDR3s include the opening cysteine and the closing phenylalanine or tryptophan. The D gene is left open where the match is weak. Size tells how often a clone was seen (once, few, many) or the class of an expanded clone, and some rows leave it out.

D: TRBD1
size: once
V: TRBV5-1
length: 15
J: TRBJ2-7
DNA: TGCGCCAGCAGCTCCGGAAGGACAGGGGCTGACGAGCAGTACTTC
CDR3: CASSSGRTGADEQYF

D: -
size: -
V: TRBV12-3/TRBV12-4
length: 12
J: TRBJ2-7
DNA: TGTGCCAGCAGTTTAACCGGGGGACCACAGTACTTC
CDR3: CASSLTGGPQYF

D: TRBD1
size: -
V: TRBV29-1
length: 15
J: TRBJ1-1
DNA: TGCAGCGTCGCAGACAGGGGGCGTTTTAACACTGAAGCTTTCTTT
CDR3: CSVADRGRFNTEAFF

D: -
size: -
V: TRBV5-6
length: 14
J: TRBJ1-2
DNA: TGTGCCAGCAGACCCACGGGCAGGGCCTATGGCTACACCTTC
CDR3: CASRPTGRAYGYTF

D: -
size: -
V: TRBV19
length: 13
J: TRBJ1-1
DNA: TGTGCCAGTAGGACAGGCTGGAACACTGAAGCTTTCTTT
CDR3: CASRTGWNTEAFF

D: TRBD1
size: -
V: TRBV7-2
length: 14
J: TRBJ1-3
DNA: TGTGCCAGCAGCCCAGGGGGATATGGAAACACCATATATTTT
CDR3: CASSPGGYGNTIYF

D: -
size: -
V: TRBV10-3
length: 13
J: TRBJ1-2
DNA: TGTGCCATAGGGCAGGGGTCAGGCTATGGCTACACCTTC
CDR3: CAIGQGSGYGYTF

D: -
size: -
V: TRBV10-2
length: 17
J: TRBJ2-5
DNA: TGCGCCAGCAGTGAGGGATTTGGGCGGGGGCTTCAAGAGACCCAGTACTTC
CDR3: CASSEGFGRGLQETQYF

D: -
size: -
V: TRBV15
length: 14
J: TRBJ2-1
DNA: TGTGCCACCAGCAGAGATGCCGGTCGGAATGAGCAGTTCTTC
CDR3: CATSRDAGRNEQFF

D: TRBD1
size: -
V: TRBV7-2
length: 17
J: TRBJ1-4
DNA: TGTGCCAGCAGCTTACTTTTGAAAGGACAGGGGAGAAAAAAACTGTTTTTT
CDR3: CASSLLLKGQGRKKLFF

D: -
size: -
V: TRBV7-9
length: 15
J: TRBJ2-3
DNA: TGTGCCAGCAGCCTCCGGGGTGAGGAGCCAGATACGCAGTATTTT
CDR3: CASSLRGEEPDTQYF

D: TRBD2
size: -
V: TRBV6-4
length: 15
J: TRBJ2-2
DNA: TGTGCCAGCTACGGGGGGGAACGGGGCACCGGGGAGCTGTTTTTT
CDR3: CASYGGERGTGELFF

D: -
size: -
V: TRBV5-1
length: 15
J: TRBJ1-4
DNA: TGCGCCAGCAGGTCTGCAGGGGTGGCTAATGAAAAACTGTTTTTT
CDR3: CASRSAGVANEKLFF

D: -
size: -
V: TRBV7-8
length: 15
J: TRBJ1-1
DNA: TGTGCCAGCAGCTTCCCGGTACAGGGTAACACTGAAGCTTTCTTT
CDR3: CASSFPVQGNTEAFF

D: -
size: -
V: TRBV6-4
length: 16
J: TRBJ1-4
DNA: TGTGCCAGCAGTGAGCAGGGGTCCGCAACTAATGAAAAACTGTTTTTT
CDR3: CASSEQGSATNEKLFF

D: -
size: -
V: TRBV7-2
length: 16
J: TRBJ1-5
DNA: TGTGCCAGCAGCCGCGGGGGGATGTATAGCAATCAGCCCCAGCATTTT
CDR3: CASSRGGMYSNQPQHF

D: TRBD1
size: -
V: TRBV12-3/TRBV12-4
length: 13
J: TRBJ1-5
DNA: TGTGCCAGCAGTAATCAGGGGGAACAGCCCCAGCATTTT
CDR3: CASSNQGEQPQHF

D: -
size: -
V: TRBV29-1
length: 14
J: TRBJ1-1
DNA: TGCAGCGTTGAAGTCCAGGGTTTTGGCACTGAAGCTTTCTTT
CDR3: CSVEVQGFGTEAFF

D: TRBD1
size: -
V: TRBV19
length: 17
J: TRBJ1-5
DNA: TGTGCCAGTAGGCTACCGGGACAGGGACCTGGGAGTCAGCCCCAGCATTTT
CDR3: CASRLPGQGPGSQPQHF

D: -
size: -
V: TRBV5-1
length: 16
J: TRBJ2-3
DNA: TGCGCCAGCAGCTTAGGCGGGGGCACTAGCACAGATACGCAGTATTTT
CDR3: CASSLGGGTSTDTQYF

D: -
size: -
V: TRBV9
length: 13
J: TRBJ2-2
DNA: TGTGCCAGCAGCGCGGCGGGAACCGGGGAGCTGTTTTTT
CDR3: CASSAAGTGELFF

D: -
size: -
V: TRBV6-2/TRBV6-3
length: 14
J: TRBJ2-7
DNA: TGTGCCAGCAGTTACGGGGGCCGGAGCTACGAGCAGTACTTC
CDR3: CASSYGGRSYEQYF

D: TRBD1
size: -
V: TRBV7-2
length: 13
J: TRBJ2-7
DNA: TGTGCCAGCAGCTTGAGACAGGGGTACGAGCAGTACTTC
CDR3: CASSLRQGYEQYF

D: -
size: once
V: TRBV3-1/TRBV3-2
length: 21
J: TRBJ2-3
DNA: TGTGCCAGCAGCCAAGGCCCGGGATCGGTGTTTCCAGGCCCTTTCGGCAGAACGCAGTATTTT
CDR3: CASSQGPGSVFPGPFGRTQYF

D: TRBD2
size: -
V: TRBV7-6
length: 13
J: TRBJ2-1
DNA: TGTGCCAGCAGCCCTAGCGGGGGCGCTCGACAGTTCTTC
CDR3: CASSPSGGARQFF

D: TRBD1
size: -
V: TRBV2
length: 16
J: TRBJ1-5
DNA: TGTGCCAGCAGTGATCCCGGGACAGGGGGCAATCAGCCCCAGCATTTT
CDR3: CASSDPGTGGNQPQHF

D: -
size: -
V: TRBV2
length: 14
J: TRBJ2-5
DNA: TGTGCCAGCAGTGTGCAAACTATTCAAGAGACCCAGTACTTC
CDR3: CASSVQTIQETQYF

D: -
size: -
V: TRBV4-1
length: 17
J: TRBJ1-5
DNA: TGCGCCAGCAGCCAAGCCCTCAGTGTGTACGGAGATCAGCCCCAGCATTTT
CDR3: CASSQALSVYGDQPQHF

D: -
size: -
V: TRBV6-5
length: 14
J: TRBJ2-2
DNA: TGTGCCAGCAAGCACAGGACGAACACCGGGGAGCTGTTTTTT
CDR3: CASKHRTNTGELFF

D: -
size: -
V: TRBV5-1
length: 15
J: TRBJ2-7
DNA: TGCGCCAGCAGCTTGATCAGGGGTCAAACCTACGAGCAGTACTTC
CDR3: CASSLIRGQTYEQYF

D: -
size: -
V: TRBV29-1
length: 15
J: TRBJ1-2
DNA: TGCAGCGTTGAAGGGGCGAGACAGCAAAACTATGGCTACACCTTC
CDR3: CSVEGARQQNYGYTF